This T cell receptor beta chain was sequenced in a study of post-analysis software for immune sequencing data. Whole-study results and caveats: Batch-matched samples strongly co-clustered by F measure. Patients had higher frequencies than controls of a few TRBV segments, including TRBV5-6, TRBV5-1 and TRBV20-1.

Tagging with unique molecular identifiers was a feature of the TCR beta cDNA libraries. T cells numbering roughly 0.95 to 10 million yielded some 520,000 cDNA molecules. TCRdb passed the PCR reads through MiXCR, listing each CDR3 protein once. The data hold 600,000 to 700,000 distinct CDR3 sequences, with around 64% observed a single time. This clonotype was recorded a few times. No antigen is known for it. J gave up 3 bases and V 7 bases, and 5 bases lay outside the gene matches. Germline CDR1 and CDR2: SQVTM and ANQGSEA. The length of the CDR3 is 12 residues. The sequenced material came from blood. The V gene is TRBV29-1, the J gene TRBJ1-2, with 7 bases that match TRBD1. The clonotype comes from a girl aged 2 to 10 with multiple sclerosis. DNA of the CDR3: TGCAGCGATCGGACAGGAGACTATGGCTACACCTTC. Amino acids: CSDRTGDYGYTF.